Here is one T cell receptor (beta chain) with its context. No antigen is known for it. There are 14 residues in the CDR3. V gave up 6 bases and J gave up 9 bases, with 18 bases separating them. The germline gives CDR1 MNHEY, CDR2 SVGAGI. The record originates from a study of OX40 agonist ivuxolimab in advanced cancers. As for the study in general: Partial responses, seen in three patients, involved one hepatocellular carcinoma and two cutaneous melanomas.

Data came from immunoSEQ multiplex PCR; TCRdb stores just in-frame clones and leaves some out. The table lists almost 80,000 clones, about four fifths of them singletons, with roughly 25% in the top ten. Whole-study results and caveats: Some nonresponders additionally presented with little normalized T-cell clonal expansion. Partly responding patients at 0.1-3.0 mg/kg showed some of the smallest clonal expansion.

The source material was CD4+ or CD8+ T cells sorted from blood, sampled in a trial of the OX40 agonist ivuxolimab. The clonotype was recovered from an adult with an advanced solid tumor such as melanoma, head and neck, liver or kidney cancer. The chain has TRBV6-5 and TRBJ2-1; D is undetermined. The CDR3 DNA sequence: TGTGCCAGCAGAGGATCCGCTCTACTAAGTGAGCAGTTCTTC. Its translation: CASRGSALLSEQFF.